This T cell receptor (beta chain) originates from a study of blood T cells in healthy people across ages. Germline-derived CDR1 and CDR2 are SGHKS and YYEKEE (reference sequence). CDR3 length: 15 amino acids. Trimming left V 0 bases short and J 7 bases short, with 14 bases between. It was with a sample-barcoded 5' primer and a J-beta primer mix that a second PCR of roughly 7 to 12 cycles was run. Every single cDNA molecule received a tag from a template-switch adaptor with 12 random nucleotides. MiXCR, run by TCRdb on the 5' RACE reads, gives a single entry per CDR3 protein. The table records 1.5 million to 2 million distinct CDR3 sequences, roughly 43% of them present only once.

This sequence was found in a human donor in good health. The chain is built from TRBV5-5 and TRBJ2-1; either TRBD1 or TRBD2 may supply D (5 bases each). The source material was blood. CDR3 sequence reads: CASSLGDHWGNEQFF. For the CDR3, the DNA is TGTGCCAGCAGCTTGGGGGACCACTGGGGGAATGAGCAGTTCTTC. Supplemented by reference TRBV5-5 and TRBJ2-1, the full variable domain reads DAGVTQSPTHLIKTRGQQVTLRCSPISGHKSVSWYQQVLGQGPQFIFQYYEKEERGRGNFPDRFSARQFPNYSSELNVNALLLGDSALYLCASSLGDHWGNEQFFGPGTRLTVL.